The 12 T cell receptor beta chains below all came from one sample that was sequenced in a study of T-cell memory formation after mild COVID-19. In TCRdb, the 5' RACE reads were re-called with MiXCR into one record per CDR3 protein. The sample has some 350,000 distinct CDR3 sequences; around a sixth are singletons. Sequencing used PBMCs or a T cell subset sorted from them (not recorded which). Receptor source: a man younger than 35 who had mild COVID-19 (a few samples of this study predate the infection). Cell type and time point are not known.

The rearrangement uses TRBV5-4 and TRBJ2-2, with D tentatively TRBD1 or TRBD2 (5 bases each). The CDR3 is 17 amino acids. Germline CDR1 SGHNT, CDR2 YYREEE (reference sequence). V shed 4 bases and J shed 3 bases, with 19 bases lying between them. The CDR3 coding sequence is TGTGCCAGCAGCCGCTTTGAGGGGACCGGGCACACCGGGGAGCTGTTTTTT. Translation: CASSRFEGTGHTGELFF. The whole variable domain, remainder taken from reference TRBV5-4 and TRBJ2-2, is ETGVTQSPTHLIKTRGQQVTLRCSSQSGHNTVSWYQQALGQGPQFIFQYYREEENGRGNFPPRFSGLQFPNYSSELNVNALELDDSALYLCASSRFEGTGHTGELFFGEGSRLTVL.

The V gene is TRBV7-9, the J gene TRBJ2-1; TRBD2 matches at 10 bases. The germline gives CDR1 SEHNR, CDR2 FQNEAQ (reference sequence). The CDR3 extends over 15 amino acids. The V segment lost 5 bases and the J segment 7 bases; nucleotides outside the gene matches: 8. The chain's CDR3 is CASSLSGGATNEQFF. In DNA, the CDR3 is TGTGCCAGCAGCCTCAGCGGGGGGGCGACGAATGAGCAGTTCTTC. Drawing the rest from reference TRBV7-9 and TRBJ2-1, the complete variable domain is DTGVSQNPRHKITKRGQNVTFRCDPISEHNRLYWYRQTLGQGPEFLTYFQNEAQLEKSRLLSDRFSAERPKGSFSTLEIQRTEQGDSAMYLCASSLSGGATNEQFFGPGTRLTVL.

The chain couples TRBV9 to TRBJ1-1, with TRBD1 as a possible D gene (5 bases). V was shortened by 0 bases and J by 3 bases, with 12 bases between the two germline ends. The length of the CDR3 is 15 residues. Germline CDR1 is SGDLS and CDR2 is YYNGEE. As DNA, the CDR3 is TGTGCCAGCAGCGTAGGCAGGGACCAGGACACTGAAGCTTTCTTT. Its protein is CASSVGRDQDTEAFF.

Points on this clonotype: The junction and the germline gene differ at one end; a read error may be behind it. The V call is TRBV4-1, the J call TRBJ2-6; D is ambiguous. Germline CDR1 reads MGHRA; CDR2 reads YSYEKL. The CDR3 loop spans 15 amino acids. The CDR3 loop reads CARSQWNSGANVLTF. DNA of the CDR3: TGCGCCAGAAGCCAGTGGAACTCTGGGGCCAACGTCCTGACTTTC.

The CDR3 is CASSLGGRDIKAGANVLTF. The CDR3 DNA is TGTGCCAGCAGTCTGGGGGGGAGAGACATTAAAGCTGGGGCCAACGTCCTGACTTTC. The chain has TRBV12-3 or TRBV12-4 and TRBJ2-6; 7 bases align to TRBD2. V trimming: 5 bases; J trimming: 2 bases; junction bases outside the gene matches: 15. The length of the CDR3 is 19 residues.

The chain joins TRBV4-1 to TRBJ1-2, with D possibly TRBD1 on 5 matching bases. The CDR3 has 15 residues. CDR1 is MGHRA, CDR2 YSYEKL, per germline. With 0 bases removed from V and 6 bases from J, the gap between germline ends came to 14 bases. CDR3 in DNA: TGCGCCAGCAGCCAAGACGGGCAGGGTGGTCATGGCTACACCTTC. Amino acids: CASSQDGQGGHGYTF.

This clonotype was picked up a small number of times. The chain carries TRBV6-1 and TRBJ2-1; perhaps TRBD1 as D (6 bases). The ends were cut back, 11 bases at V and 8 bases at J, with 16 bases in the middle. There are 12 residues in the CDR3. Germline V gene sequence: CDR1 MNHNS, CDR2 SASEGT. The CDR3 DNA reads TGTGCCTCAAGGAACAGGGTCGATGAGCAGTTCTTC. Residues: CASRNRVDEQFF.

The chain is built from TRBV3-1 and TRBJ2-3; TRBD2 agrees at 13 bases. The V segment lost 4 bases and the J segment 4 bases; nucleotides outside the gene matches: 2. CDR1 and CDR2 (germline): LGHDT, YNNKEL (reference sequence). The CDR3 has 15 amino acids. The CDR3 loop reads CASSRGLAGADTQYF. CDR3 DNA sequence: TGTGCCAGCAGCCGCGGACTAGCGGGGGCAGATACGCAGTATTTT.

This chain connects TRBV4-1 to TRBJ1-5; D is unclear. The V end lost 0 bases, the J end lost 5 bases, and 14 bases lay between the germline ends. The CDR3 consists of 16 residues. Germline V lookup: CDR1 MGHRA, CDR2 YSYEKL. The CDR3 is CASSQDVGNLDQPQHF. CDR3 in DNA: TGCGCCAGCAGCCAAGATGTCGGAAATTTAGATCAGCCCCAGCATTTT.

V gene TRBV7-2 combines with J gene TRBJ1-5; 7 bases are a match to TRBD1. CDR1 is SGHTA, CDR2 FQGNSA, per germline. The junction had 4 bases not matched to a gene; V was cut back by 6 bases and J by 5 bases. This CDR3 is built from 13 residues. CDR3: CASRADRDQPQHF. In DNA form, the CDR3 reads TGTGCCAGCAGAGCCGACAGGGATCAGCCCCAGCATTTT.

A few counts support this clonotype. The chain combines TRBV10-3 with TRBJ2-3; unclear D gene. The germline V gene has CDR1 ENHRY and CDR2 SYGVKD. Trimming left V 3 bases short and J 7 bases short, with 8 bases between. The CDR3 has 12 residues. The CDR3 loop reads CAISEEENTQYF. For the CDR3, the DNA is TGTGCCATCAGTGAAGAGGAAAATACGCAGTATTTT.

The V and J genes are TRBV5-5 and TRBJ2-3, with TRBD2 identical over 9 bases. The CDR3 is 16 residues long. Unmatched junction bases numbered 6, after V lost 4 bases and J lost 0 bases. Germline loops: CDR1 SGHKS, CDR2 YYEKEE (reference sequence). The CDR3 is CASSIVAGVSTDTQYF. CDR3 DNA sequence: TGTGCCAGCAGCATAGTAGCGGGGGTTAGCACAGATACGCAGTATTTT.